Given below is one T cell receptor (beta chain) in context. Those who participated ranged in age from roughly 18 to 100 years and resided in approximately 23 US areas. Assignments of participants to cohorts depended upon their own reported clinical history. These data belong to a study of blood T cell repertoires in COVID-19. For the study at large: Cohort 3 donors counted as recovered after two negative PCRs, clearance, or resolved symptoms. From T cells, B-cell-depleted T cells, or PBMCs came the material, which was cDNA or gDNA.

Produced via immunoSEQ multiplex PCR; TCRdb's table is partial and in-frame only. The profile shows roughly 160,000 clones, 79% of them singletons. CDR3 length equals 14 residues. Germline lookup yields CDR1 SGHNT and CDR2 YENEEA. V was trimmed by 1 base and J by 3 bases, leaving 10 bases between them. The V gene is TRBV11-3, the J gene TRBJ2-7; no clear D. This sequence originates from a woman in her 70s in a cohort exposed to, infected with or recovered from COVID-19 (not recorded which). The specimen sequenced was PBMCs or T cells enriched from blood (not recorded which). CDR3 residues: CASSLVGFNYEQYF. Here the CDR3 DNA reads TGTGCCAGCAGCTTAGTCGGGTTTAACTACGAGCAGTACTTC.